Listed below are T cell receptor beta chains from one sample, sequenced in a study of cytomegalovirus exposure and HLA in healthy donors. Generated by immunoSEQ multiplex PCR, the TCRdb table keeps only in-frame clones and is missing some. The sample has 150,000 to 200,000 clones; roughly 80% are singletons. The sample was PBMCs. These receptors all come from a human donor in good health. Each CDR3 is given with its conserved first and last residue. A D gene is named only where the DNA matches it firmly. Clone size is given for some rows only: seen once, a few or many times, or a class if the clone is expanded.

d_call clone_size j_call v_call cdr3_nt cdr3_aa
NA few TRBJ2-2 TRBV9 TGTGCCAGCAGCGCCGGAGGCACAGGGACCGGGGAGCTGTTTTTT CASSAGGTGTGELFF
TRBD1 NA TRBJ1-1 TRBV18 TGTGCCAGCTCACCGGCCGACAGGGAGAACACTGAAGCTTTCTTT CASSPADRENTEAFF
TRBD1 NA TRBJ2-2 TRBV9 TGTGCCAGCAGCGTAAGCAGGGGGACGAACACCGGGGAGCTGTTTTTT CASSVSRGTNTGELFF
NA few TRBJ1-5 TRBV21-1 TGTGCCAGCAGGGACGGGGACAGGGGCTTACAGCCCCAGCATTTT CASRDGDRGLQPQHF
TRBD1 NA TRBJ2-7 TRBV16 TGTGCCAGCAGCCAATCCGGTTCTAGACAGGGGCTGGACGAGCAGTACTTC CASSQSGSRQGLDEQYF
TRBD1 NA TRBJ2-2 TRBV4-3 TGCGCCAGCAGCCACTCGACAGGGGCGACCGGGGAGCTGTTTTTT CASSHSTGATGELFF
TRBD1 few TRBJ2-7 TRBV9 TGTGCCAGCAGCGCAGGCACAGGGGGCTACGAGCAGTACTTC CASSAGTGGYEQYF
NA NA TRBJ2-5 TRBV9 TGTGCCAGCAGCGTAGCCCCTAGCCCAGAGACCCAGTACTTC CASSVAPSPETQYF
NA few TRBJ2-3 TRBV5-6 TGTGCCAGCAGCATCGGCTCCAGGGATACGCAGTATTTT CASSIGSRDTQYF
TRBD1 NA TRBJ1-2 TRBV19 TGTGCCAGTAGTATAATCTGGACAGGCTCTAACTATGGCTACACCTTC CASSIIWTGSNYGYTF
NA NA TRBJ1-1 TRBV5-8 TGTGCCAGCAGCTTGGATTGGAACGACGGGGGTGAAGCTTTCTTT CASSLDWNDGGEAFF
NA NA TRBJ2-1 TRBV4-3 TGCGCCAGCAGCCAAGATCAGTCCTCGTCCTACAATGAGCAGTTCTTC CASSQDQSSSYNEQFF
NA NA TRBJ1-3 TRBV23-1 TGCGCCAGCAGCTCTACTTACAGGGCTACGAGCTCTGGAAACACCATATATTTT CASSSTYRATSSGNTIYF
NA NA TRBJ2-7 TRBV6-6 TGTGCCAGCAGACAACGGGACTTAACCTACGAGCAGTACTTC CASRQRDLTYEQYF
NA NA TRBJ2-1 TRBV6-6 TGTGCCAGCAGTTACCGCGGAACAGGGTTGTATGAGCAGTTCTTC CASSYRGTGLYEQFF